These 7 T cell receptor beta chains were sequenced from one sample in a study of shared clonotypes between healthy human individuals. Profiling relied on immunoSEQ multiplex PCR, and the TCRdb table lists in-frame clones only, not all of them. The profile covers roughly 2,500,000 clones, with roughly 93% appearing a single time and around 0.37% taken by the ten largest. Sequenced: naive CD4+ T cells from PBMCs. Subset here: CD45RA+ positively selected. The receptors here all came from a man aged 18 to 30 in good health. Some clones in this sample may be carry-over from other donors' samples.

The chain is built from TRBV11-1 and TRBJ1-1; the D gene is possibly TRBD1 (5 bases). Trimming took off 5 bases at V and 7 bases at J, with 17 bases between the two ends. Per germline, CDR1 SGHAT and CDR2 FQDESV (reference sequence). This CDR3 has 14 residues. CDR3 coding DNA: TGTGCCAGCAGCCCCTCTTCCAGGGCCCGTGAAGCTTTCTTT. Translating gives CASSPSSRAREAFF.

V is TRBV6-5 and J is TRBJ1-2; the D gene is possibly TRBD1 (5 bases). The V gene's germline CDR1 is MNHEY and CDR2 SVGAGI. The CDR3 has 16 residues. Trimming removed 1 base from V and 0 bases from J, with 12 bases in between. The chain's CDR3 is CASSYFGTRANYGYTF. The CDR3 DNA reads TGTGCCAGCAGTTACTTTGGGACCCGGGCTAACTATGGCTACACCTTC.

The chain joins TRBV2 to TRBJ2-3; D is uncertain. Germline-derived CDR1 and CDR2 are SNHLY and FYNNEI. V gave up 3 bases and J gave up 2 bases, with 15 bases separating them. The CDR3 is 16 amino acids. CDR3 nucleotides: TGTGCCAGCAGTGAGTTCCTCGACCATTACACAGATACGCAGTATTTT. This encodes CASSEFLDHYTDTQYF.

This chain links TRBV7-3 with TRBJ2-7; D remains ambiguous. The CDR3 has 13 residues. V dropped 5 bases and J dropped 5 bases, with 13 bases sitting between them. Germline lookup yields CDR1 SGHTA and CDR2 FQGTGA. In nucleotides, the CDR3 is TGTGCCAGCAGCATCATGGGCGGCCACGAGCAGTACTTC. The encoded protein is CASSIMGGHEQYF.

This clone was picked up a small number of times. This specimen includes other DNA sequences encoding the same CDR3. CDR3 amino acids: CSVEEQGNTEAFF. For the CDR3, the DNA is TGCAGCGTTGAAGAACAGGGGAACACTGAAGCTTTCTTT. The J gene is TRBJ1-1, the V gene TRBV29-1; D may be TRBD1 (6 bases). The CDR3 has 13 residues. V lost 0 bases and J 1 base, leaving 6 bases between the germline ends. Germline values: CDR1 SQVTM, CDR2 ANQGSEA.

The chain employs TRBV5-1 and TRBJ2-5, with 8 bases identical to TRBD1. Per the germline V gene, CDR1 is SGHRS and CDR2 is YFSETQ. CDR3 length: 15 amino acids. J gave up 10 bases and V 4 bases, and 15 bases lay outside the gene matches. This CDR3 is CASSGGQAAGVDQYF. In nucleotides, the CDR3 is TGCGCCAGCAGCGGGGGACAGGCCGCGGGTGTGGACCAGTACTTC.

The J gene is TRBJ2-1, the V gene TRBV28; 10 bases are shared with TRBD1. With V trimmed by 0 bases and J by 1 base, 6 bases remained unmatched. The CDR3 runs to 18 residues. In germline, CDR1 is MDHEN, CDR2 SYDVKM. CDR3 in amino acids: CASSLWDRGFPSYNEQFF. CDR3 DNA: TGTGCCAGCAGTTTATGGGACAGGGGGTTCCCATCCTACAATGAGCAGTTCTTC. Using reference TRBV28 and TRBJ2-1 for the parts outside the CDR3, the full variable domain is DVKVTQSSRYLVKRTGEKVFLECVQDMDHENMFWYRQDPGLGLRLIYFSYDVKMKEKGDIPEGYSVSREKKERFSLILESASTNQTSMYLCASSLWDRGFPSYNEQFFGPGTRLTVL.